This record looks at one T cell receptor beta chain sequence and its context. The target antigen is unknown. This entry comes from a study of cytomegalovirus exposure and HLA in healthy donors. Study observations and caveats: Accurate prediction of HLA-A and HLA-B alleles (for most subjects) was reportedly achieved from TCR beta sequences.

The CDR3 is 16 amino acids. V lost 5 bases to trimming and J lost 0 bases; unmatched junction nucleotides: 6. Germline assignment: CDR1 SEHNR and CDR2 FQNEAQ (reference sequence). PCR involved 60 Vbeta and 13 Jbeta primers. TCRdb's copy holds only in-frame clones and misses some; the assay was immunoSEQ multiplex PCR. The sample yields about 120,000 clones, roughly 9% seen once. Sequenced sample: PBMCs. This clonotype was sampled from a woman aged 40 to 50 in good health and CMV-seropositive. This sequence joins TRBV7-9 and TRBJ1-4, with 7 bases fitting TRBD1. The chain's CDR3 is CASSTGQFATNEKLFF. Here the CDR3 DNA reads TGTGCCAGCAGCACGGGACAGTTTGCAACTAATGAAAAACTGTTTTTT.